The 26 T cell receptor beta chains below were found in one sample sequenced in a study of CD8+ T cells in alopecia areata. Indicated treatment: oral pan-JAK inhibitor, 5-10 mg twice daily. RNA, once extracted, was reverse transcribed into cDNA for use as the sequencing template. Repertoires were generated with immunoSEQ multiplex PCR, while TCRdb's copy carries only in-frame clones and drops some. In the table there are approximately 200,000 clones, 55% to 70% of which are singletons. The specimen was CD4+ T cells sorted from blood, collected at week 4, from a patient treated with tofacitinib. All receptors come from a human donor with alopecia areata.

The V call is TRBV5-4, the J call TRBJ2-1; D uncertain. The CDR3 totals 12 residues. The V end was cut by 4 bases, the J end by 7 bases, with 9 bases between. Germline assignment: CDR1 SGHNT and CDR2 YYREEE (reference sequence). This CDR3 reads CASSHNPNEQFF. The CDR3 DNA reads as TGTGCCAGCAGCCATAACCCGAATGAGCAGTTCTTC. Filled out from reference TRBV5-4 and TRBJ2-1, the complete variable domain reads ETGVTQSPTHLIKTRGQQVTLRCSSQSGHNTVSWYQQALGQGPQFIFQYYREEENGRGNFPPRFSGLQFPNYSSELNVNALELDDSALYLCASSHNPNEQFFGPGTRLTVL.

This sequence joins TRBV9 and TRBJ1-1, with D tentatively TRBD1 (5 bases). The CDR3 covers 15 residues. Germline V gene data show CDR1 as SGDLS and CDR2 as YYNGEE. Between the trimmed V and J ends, which lost 0 bases and 1 base, there was a span of 10 bases. The CDR3 DNA reads TGTGCCAGCAGCGTAGGGGGGAACTGGAACACTGAAGCTTTCTTT. This translates into CASSVGGNWNTEAFF.

The rearrangement uses TRBV5-6 and TRBJ2-3; 7 nucleotides align to TRBD1. This CDR3 region has 17 residues. The J segment lost 0 bases and the V segment lost 5 bases, leaving 12 bases of the junction unmatched. Per germline, CDR1 SGHDT and CDR2 YYEEEE. For the CDR3, the DNA is TGTGCCAGCAGTACCGGCCCCGCAGGGGGAAGCACAGATACGCAGTATTTT. Protein sequence: CASSTGPAGGSTDTQYF.

This clone showed up just a few times. V and J are TRBV20-1 and TRBJ1-2; D remains unclear. V was shortened by 6 bases and J by 7 bases, with 9 bases between the two germline ends. Germline CDR1 DFQATT, CDR2 SNEGSKA (reference sequence). The CDR3 has 10 amino acids. CDR3 DNA sequence: TGCAGTGCGAGCGGGGTTGGCTACACCTTC. Encoded protein: CSASGVGYTF.

This clone appeared a few times. The V call is TRBV6-1, the J call TRBJ1-5; maybe TRBD1 (5 bases). CDR3 length: 14 residues. In germline, CDR1 is MNHNS, CDR2 SASEGT. V lost 7 bases and J lost 0, with 10 bases in between. The CDR3 loop is CASTGRASNQPQHF. CDR3 coding DNA: TGTGCCAGCACGGGACGGGCTAGCAATCAGCCCCAGCATTTT.

The genes are TRBV9 and TRBJ2-6; no firm D call. V gave up 4 bases and J gave up 4 bases, with 9 bases separating them. The CDR3 spans 14 residues. In germline, CDR1 is SGDLS, CDR2 YYNGEE. Written as DNA, the CDR3 is TGTGCCAGCAGCTCCGAGCCCGGGGCCAACGTCCTGACTTTC. Encoded protein: CASSSEPGANVLTF.

The gene calls are TRBV5-1 and TRBJ1-1; 9 bases are shared with TRBD1. V was pared by 4 bases and J by 10 bases, with 14 bases of the junction left unmatched. The CDR3 extends over 15 amino acids. Germline V gene data show CDR1 as SGHRS and CDR2 as YFSETQ. In DNA, the CDR3 is TGCGCCAGCAGCCCTGGACAGGGGCGTTCTGGGGGAGCTTTCTTT. Translating it yields CASSPGQGRSGGAFF.

The V gene is TRBV6-5, the J gene TRBJ2-7; D may be TRBD1 or TRBD2 (5 bases each). The germline V and J ends were trimmed by 5 bases and 3 bases, with 14 bases remaining between them. This CDR3 has 14 residues. Germline CDR1 MNHEY, CDR2 SVGAGI. As DNA, the CDR3 is TGTGCCAGCAGTATCCGGGACGAACTCTACGAGCAGTACTTC. This encodes CASSIRDELYEQYF.

This clone was seen a few times. The chain combines TRBV2 with TRBJ2-7; 9 bases match TRBD1. V lost 6 bases to trimming and J lost 5 bases; unmatched junction nucleotides: 8. Germline V lookup: CDR1 SNHLY, CDR2 FYNNEI. The length of the CDR3 is 14 residues. The CDR3 loop reads CASSKTGGGDEQYF. The CDR3, as DNA: TGTGCCAGCAGCAAAACAGGGGGCGGGGACGAGCAGTACTTC.

In its sample, this clone was seen once. The rearrangement uses TRBV30 and TRBJ1-2; weak D call: TRBD1 (5 bases). V lost 3 bases, J lost 5 bases, and 22 bases lay in between. This CDR3 region has 16 residues. Germline CDR1 GTSNPN, CDR2 SVGIG (reference sequence). The CDR3 nucleotides are TGTGCCTGGAGCGTGAGCTTTGGCGGGGGAGGGTATGGCTACACCTTC. Protein sequence: CAWSVSFGGGGYGYTF.

This rearrangement joins TRBV7-9 to TRBJ1-1; D is unclear. The CDR3 extends over 13 amino acids. Germline-derived CDR1 and CDR2 are SEHNR and FQNEAQ (reference sequence). Trimming left V 7 bases short and J 2 bases short, with 11 bases between. This chain's CDR3 is CASIKGINTEAFF. The CDR3 DNA follows: TGTGCCAGCATAAAGGGCATCAACACTGAAGCTTTCTTT.

The chain employs TRBV11-2 and TRBJ2-7; D is possibly TRBD1 or TRBD2 (6 bases each). V lost 4 bases and J 9 bases, leaving 31 bases between the germline ends. The length of the CDR3 is 18 residues. The germline CDR1 and CDR2 sequences are SGHAT and FQNNGV. CDR3 nucleotide sequence: TGTGCCAGCAGCTCCCGCGCCTCAGGACAGACTAGGAAGTTGGGGCAGTACTTC. Translated, it gives CASSSRASGQTRKLGQYF.

The genes are TRBV7-9 and TRBJ1-2, with D perhaps matching TRBD1 (5 bases). V shed 3 bases and J shed 5 bases, with 19 bases lying between them. CDR1 SEHNR and CDR2 FQNEAQ come from the germline V gene (reference sequence). The CDR3 length is 16 residues. The DNA of the CDR3 is TGTGCCAGCAGCTTGGGTAGGGGCCCAGCCCTTTATGGCTACACCTTC. This gives the protein CASSLGRGPALYGYTF.

This clone was seen a handful of times. The V call is TRBV30, the J call TRBJ2-7; the match to TRBD1 covers 10 bases. Losses at the gene ends were 4 bases for V and 4 bases for J; bases not matched to a gene: 10. CDR1 and CDR2 (germline): GTSNPN, SVGIG (reference sequence). This CDR3 spans 15 amino acids. This chain's CDR3 is CAWKTPGQGRYEQYF. DNA of the CDR3: TGTGCCTGGAAAACCCCGGGACAGGGGAGATACGAGCAGTACTTC.

This clone was detected only a few times. The chain joins TRBV19 to TRBJ2-6; unclear D gene. Trimming left V 3 bases short and J 4 bases short, with 10 bases between. CDR1 LNHDA and CDR2 SQIVND come from the germline V gene (reference sequence). This CDR3 spans 15 amino acids. The CDR3 nucleotides are TGTGCCAGTAGTATTGGCCTTTTAGGGGCCAACGTCCTGACTTTC. As protein: CASSIGLLGANVLTF.

V and J are TRBV7-2 and TRBJ2-5; 7 positions match TRBD1. J was trimmed by 5 bases and V by 5 bases; bases with no gene match: 5. This CDR3 region has 13 residues. Germline assignment: CDR1 SGHTA and CDR2 FQGNSA. The DNA of the CDR3 is TGTGCCAGCAGCCTCGACAGGGTTGAGACCCAGTACTTC. This gives the protein CASSLDRVETQYF.

This clone has a handful of counts. V and J are TRBV29-1 and TRBJ2-1, with D unresolved. Looked up from germline, CDR1 is SQVTM and CDR2 is ANQGSEA. With 4 bases removed from V and 7 bases from J, the gap between germline ends came to 17 bases. The CDR3 is made up of 14 amino acids. The CDR3 here is CSVVRAFGTNEQFF. As DNA, the CDR3 is TGCAGCGTTGTTCGGGCCTTTGGTACGAATGAGCAGTTCTTC.

The chain joins TRBV4-3 to TRBJ2-7, with no clear D. Germline values: CDR1 LGHNA, CDR2 YSLEER. With 0 bases removed from V and 9 bases from J, the gap between germline ends came to 15 bases. The CDR3 is 14 amino acids. CDR3 region: CASSQEVAGRGQYF. DNA of the CDR3: TGCGCCAGCAGCCAAGAAGTCGCAGGCCGCGGGCAGTACTTC.

V gene TRBV6-5 combines with J gene TRBJ1-2; perhaps TRBD1 as D (6 bases). V was trimmed by 0 bases and J by 2 bases, leaving 10 bases between them. CDR1 and CDR2 (germline): MNHEY, SVGAGI. The CDR3 runs to 15 residues. The CDR3 region is CASSYSWDTNYGYTF. The CDR3 region has the DNA TGTGCCAGCAGTTACTCCTGGGACACCAACTATGGCTACACCTTC.

The table lists this clone with a few counts. This chain connects TRBV18 to TRBJ1-1; D possibly corresponds to TRBD1 (5 bases). Trimming left V 3 bases short and J 5 bases short, with 16 bases between. CDR1 KGHSH and CDR2 LQKENI come from the germline V gene. CDR3 length: 15 residues. DNA of the CDR3: TGTGCCAGCTCACCGCCCGACAGCTATGGGACTGAAGCTTTCTTT. This encodes CASSPPDSYGTEAFF.

The chain joins TRBV18 to TRBJ2-7; D perhaps matches TRBD1 (6 bases). The CDR3 has 14 amino acids. The germline CDR1 and CDR2 sequences are KGHSH and LQKENI. The ends were cut back, 2 bases at V and 3 bases at J, with 11 bases in the middle. DNA of the CDR3: TGTGCCAGCTCACCATCACAGGGAAACTACGAGCAGTACTTC. Translating gives CASSPSQGNYEQYF.

Concerning this clone: At one boundary the junction diverges from the germline segment, which might be a read error. The chain recombines TRBV29-1 with TRBJ2-7; D might be TRBD2 (5 bases). Germline assignment: CDR1 SQVTM and CDR2 ANQGSEA. The CDR3 is 11 amino acids. The CDR3 nucleotides are TGCAGCGTTGCAATAGTGAGGGAGCGGTACTTC. Residues: CSVAIVRERYF.

The chain links TRBV7-3 to TRBJ2-2; 8 bases map to TRBD2. CDR1 is SGHTA and CDR2 is FQGTGA in the germline V gene. The CDR3 extends over 14 amino acids. V trimming: 5 bases; J trimming: 7 bases; junction bases outside the gene matches: 6. Written as DNA, the CDR3 is TGTGCCAGCAGCCAAGGACTAGCCATCGGGGAGCTGTTTTTT. Protein product: CASSQGLAIGELFF.

This clone was detected a few times. The rearrangement links TRBV11-2 to TRBJ2-5, with D unclear. The V and J ends lost 0 bases and 2 bases respectively, with 1 base between them. CDR1 SGHAT and CDR2 FQNNGV come from the germline V gene. This CDR3 has 12 amino acids. CDR3 nucleotide sequence: TGTGCCAGCAGCTTAGATCAAGAGACCCAGTACTTC. Translation gives CASSLDQETQYF. The whole variable domain, remainder taken from reference TRBV11-2 and TRBJ2-5, is EAGVAQSPRYKIIEKRQSVAFWCNPISGHATLYWYQQILGQGPKLLIQFQNNGVVDDSQLPKDRFSAERLKGVDSTLKIQPAKLEDSAVYLCASSLDQETQYFGPGTRLLVL.

At least ten counts were recorded for this clone. The chain combines TRBV28 with TRBJ1-2; D is possibly TRBD1 (5 bases). The germline V and J ends were trimmed by 3 bases and 4 bases, with 12 bases remaining between them. The CDR3 consists of 14 residues. Germline V gene sequence: CDR1 MDHEN, CDR2 SYDVKM. The DNA for the CDR3 is TGTGCCAGCAGTTTGTATAGGGACCCCTATGGCTACACCTTC. It translates to CASSLYRDPYGYTF.

As regards this clone: Other DNA sequences within the sample encode an identical CDR3. The rearrangement uses TRBV30 and TRBJ2-7, with D possibly being TRBD2 (7 bases). Deletions cut 0 bases from V and 2 bases from J, with 11 bases between. This CDR3 spans 14 amino acids. CDR1 and CDR2 from the germline V gene are GTSNPN and SVGIG (reference sequence). The CDR3, as DNA: TGTGCCTGGAGTGTACGGGGGGCGACCTACGAGCAGTACTTC. Translating it yields CAWSVRGATYEQYF.